One sample yielded the 19 T cell receptor beta chains listed below, sequenced in a study of OX40 agonist ivuxolimab in advanced cancers. Here immunoSEQ multiplex PCR was the method, and the copy in TCRdb shows in-frame clones only, minus some. The data hold around 84,000 clones, with roughly 94% observed a single time. This specimen was CD4+ or CD8+ T cells sorted from blood, taken in a trial of the OX40 agonist ivuxolimab. The source of these receptors is an adult with an advanced solid tumor such as melanoma, head and neck, liver or kidney cancer.

The rearrangement uses TRBV4-1 and TRBJ1-1, with 7 positions matching TRBD1. Germline CDR1 reads MGHRA; CDR2 reads YSYEKL. The CDR3 sequence is 15 residues long. The V and J ends lost 4 bases and 5 bases, in that order; junction bases with no gene match: 10. CDR3: CASSPIRQGVTEAFF. CDR3 in DNA: TGCGCCAGCAGCCCTATTAGGCAGGGGGTTACTGAAGCTTTCTTT.

A few counts support this clone. The chain joins TRBV4-1 to TRBJ1-2; tentative D call: TRBD1 (6 bases). Germline V gene sequence: CDR1 MGHRA, CDR2 YSYEKL. V gave up 4 bases and J gave up 6 bases, with 18 bases separating them. The length of the CDR3 is 15 residues. This CDR3 is CASSPWGGLANGYTF. In DNA form, the CDR3 reads TGCGCCAGCAGCCCTTGGGGGGGCCTCGCTAATGGCTACACCTTC.

V and J are TRBV19 and TRBJ1-1, with D uncertain. Germline V CDR1 and CDR2: LNHDA, SQIVND (reference sequence). Trimming pared 10 bases from V and 1 base from J, leaving 16 bases between. The length of the CDR3 is 14 residues. CDR3 sequence: CATRRAGWNTEAFF. For the CDR3, the DNA is TGTGCCACCCGCCGGGCAGGCTGGAACACTGAAGCTTTCTTT.

This chain uses TRBV14 with TRBJ2-3; no clear D gene. The CDR3 runs 16 residues. Germline lookup yields CDR1 SGHDN and CDR2 FVKESK. Trimming removed 1 base at V and 4 bases at J, with 15 bases between. CDR3 loop: CASSQVPGPNPDTQYF. DNA for the CDR3: TGTGCCAGCAGCCAAGTCCCGGGCCCCAACCCAGATACGCAGTATTTT.

V and J are TRBV27 and TRBJ2-3, with 11 bases lining up with TRBD2. Germline V gene lookup returns CDR1 MNHEY and CDR2 SMNVEV (reference sequence). V shed 5 bases and J 4 bases; nucleotides not matched to a gene: 5. The CDR3 covers 15 residues. The CDR3 spells CASSRTSGSADTQYF. In DNA, the CDR3 is TGTGCCAGCAGTAGAACTAGCGGGAGTGCAGATACGCAGTATTTT.

This chain joins TRBV5-5 and TRBJ2-7; 12 bases match TRBD1. Germline lookup yields CDR1 SGHKS and CDR2 YYEKEE (reference sequence). V was pared by 0 bases and J by 7 bases, with 5 bases of the junction left unmatched. The CDR3 is made up of 15 amino acids. The DNA of the CDR3 is TGTGCCAGCAGCTTGGCGGGACAGGGGGCGGAAGAGCAGTACTTC. Its protein is CASSLAGQGAEEQYF.

The J gene is TRBJ2-3, the V gene TRBV29-1; 8 nucleotides line up with TRBD2. This CDR3 region has 15 residues. V dropped 5 bases and J dropped 4; count of bases not matched to a gene: 11. CDR1 and CDR2 from the germline V gene are SQVTM and ANQGSEA. This chain's CDR3 is CSVTGGWRGADTQYF. CDR3 sequence (DNA): TGCAGCGTTACCGGCGGGTGGCGGGGGGCAGATACGCAGTATTTT.

The V call is TRBV9, the J call TRBJ1-1, with 7 nucleotides matching TRBD1. Germline-derived CDR1 and CDR2 are SGDLS and YYNGEE. CDR3 size: 16 residues. The V segment lost 0 bases and the J segment 4 bases; nucleotides outside the gene matches: 9. CDR3 in DNA: TGTGCCAGCAGCGTAGGGAAAGGGGCAGGGGGCACTGAAGCTTTCTTT. Amino acid sequence: CASSVGKGAGGTEAFF. Full variable domain (missing parts from reference TRBV9 and TRBJ1-1): DSGVTQTPKHLITATGQRVTLRCSPRSGDLSVYWYQQSLDQGLQFLIQYYNGEERAKGNILERFSAQQFPDLHSELNLSSLELGDSALYFCASSVGKGAGGTEAFFGQGTRLTVV.

The chain combines TRBV7-9 with TRBJ2-5; D gene unclear. V was shortened by 1 base and J by 5 bases, with 8 bases between the two germline ends. Germline-derived CDR1 and CDR2 are SEHNR and FQNEAQ (reference sequence). The CDR3 is 13 residues long. The CDR3 coding sequence is TGTGCCAGCAGCTTAGACTGGCCGGAGACCCAGTACTTC. It is translated as CASSLDWPETQYF.

This clone has just one count. V usage is TRBV27 and J usage is TRBJ2-7; the D is unclear. V shed 2 bases and J shed 7 bases, with 12 bases lying between them. The CDR3 sequence is 13 residues long. CDR1 is MNHEY and CDR2 is SMNVEV in the germline V gene (reference sequence). CDR3 nucleotide sequence: TGTGCCAGCAGTTTACACGGGCTTACTGAGCAGTACTTC. It yields the protein CASSLHGLTEQYF.

V and J are TRBV11-2 and TRBJ2-1; D gene ambiguous. CDR3 size: 16 residues. Germline assignment: CDR1 SGHAT and CDR2 FQNNGV. V was clipped by 1 base and J by 0 bases, with 10 bases between them. This chain's CDR3 is CASSLASVYSYNEQFF. DNA for the CDR3: TGTGCCAGCAGCTTAGCGTCAGTTTACTCCTACAATGAGCAGTTCTTC.

J is TRBJ1-2 and V is TRBV5-5; no clear D gene. The CDR3 has 15 residues. Germline V lookup: CDR1 SGHKS, CDR2 YYEKEE (reference sequence). Trimming shortened V by 0 bases and J by 0 bases, and 9 bases separated the two germline ends. CDR3 bases: TGTGCCAGCAGCTTGGCCGGCAGCTCTAACTATGGCTACACCTTC. It encodes CASSLAGSSNYGYTF.

The chain combines TRBV5-6 with TRBJ2-5, with 9 bases matching TRBD2. After removal of 2 bases from V and 1 base from J, the junction contained 6 bases not matched to a gene. This CDR3 is built from 16 residues. Germline V gives CDR1 SGHDT, CDR2 YYEEEE. The CDR3 reads CASSFSSGTIQETQYF. CDR3 sequence (DNA): TGTGCCAGCAGCTTCTCTAGCGGGACGATCCAAGAGACCCAGTACTTC.

The chain couples TRBV5-1 to TRBJ2-1, with TRBD1 matching over 8 bases. The CDR3 runs to 15 residues. Germline V gives CDR1 SGHRS, CDR2 YFSETQ. The J segment lost 4 bases and the V segment lost 4 bases, leaving 7 bases of the junction unmatched. In nucleotides, the CDR3 is TGCGCCAGCAGCAAACGGACAGGGCAATACAATGAGCAGTTCTTC. This sequence encodes CASSKRTGQYNEQFF. Complete variable domain (other parts from reference TRBV5-1 and TRBJ2-1): KAGVTQTPRYLIKTRGQQVTLSCSPISGHRSVSWYQQTPGQGLQFLFEYFSETQRNKGNFPGRFSGRQFSNSRSEMNVSTLELGDSALYLCASSKRTGQYNEQFFGPGTRLTVL.

The chain is built from TRBV19 and TRBJ1-5; D is possibly TRBD1 (6 bases). Between the trimmed V and J ends, which lost 1 base and 4 bases, there was a span of 14 bases. CDR1 LNHDA and CDR2 SQIVND come from the germline V gene (reference sequence). The CDR3 spans 16 residues. The CDR3: CASSIVMGARNQPQHF. In DNA form, the CDR3 reads TGTGCCAGTAGTATAGTAATGGGGGCTAGGAATCAGCCCCAGCATTTT.

This clone was detected once. The chain links TRBV11-2 to TRBJ2-1; 9 positions match TRBD2. Germline V gene lookup returns CDR1 SGHAT and CDR2 FQNNGV. The trim removed 2 bases at V and 5 bases at J, leaving 10 bases unmatched. The length of the CDR3 is 17 residues. CDR3 bases: TGTGCCAGCAGCTTACCGATTTTGCGGGAGGGCAACAATGAGCAGTTCTTC. Translation gives CASSLPILREGNNEQFF.

This clone was found once. The genes are TRBV9 and TRBJ2-5, with D possibly TRBD1 on 6 matching bases. The V end lost 3 bases, the J end lost 4 bases, and 10 bases lay between the germline ends. Germline-derived CDR1 and CDR2 are SGDLS and YYNGEE. The CDR3 length is 13 residues. CDR3 loop: CASSGAGAETQYF. The CDR3, as DNA: TGTGCCAGCAGCGGCGCAGGGGCAGAGACCCAGTACTTC.

This rearrangement joins TRBV27 to TRBJ2-7; D may match TRBD1 or TRBD2 (5 bases each). Germline loops: CDR1 MNHEY, CDR2 SMNVEV (reference sequence). Trimming left V 3 bases short and J 4 bases short, with 13 bases between. This CDR3 is 14 amino acids long. CDR3 bases: TGTGCCAGCAGTTTCGGGACGGCCAGATACGAGCAGTACTTC. Translating gives CASSFGTARYEQYF.

The rearrangement joins TRBV4-3 to TRBJ2-3, with D uncertain. Germline CDR1 and CDR2: LGHNA and YSLEER. This CDR3 comprises 13 residues. V shed 3 bases and J shed 4 bases, with 8 bases lying between them. CDR3 sequence (DNA): TGCGCCAGCAGCCACCCAAATTCAGATACGCAGTATTTT. Encoded protein: CASSHPNSDTQYF.